This T cell receptor beta chain was found in a study of T cells in tumors after PD-1 blockade. Per the germline V gene, CDR1 is MDHEN and CDR2 is SYDVKM. V lost 4 bases, J lost 4 bases, and 6 bases stayed unmatched. The CDR3 totals 15 residues. Only in-frame clones appear in the TCRdb table, and some are missing; sequencing was by immunoSEQ multiplex PCR. This sample has tens of thousands of clones, with roughly 73% found just once. The TCR comes from a human donor with basal cell carcinoma. The J gene is TRBJ2-3, the V gene TRBV28; 9 nucleotides line up with TRBD1. The sequenced sample was PBMCs, obtained before anti-PD-1 treatment. Here the CDR3 reads CASSSGTGIADTQYF. The CDR3 bases are TGTGCCAGCAGTTCCGGGACAGGGATAGCAGATACGCAGTATTTT.